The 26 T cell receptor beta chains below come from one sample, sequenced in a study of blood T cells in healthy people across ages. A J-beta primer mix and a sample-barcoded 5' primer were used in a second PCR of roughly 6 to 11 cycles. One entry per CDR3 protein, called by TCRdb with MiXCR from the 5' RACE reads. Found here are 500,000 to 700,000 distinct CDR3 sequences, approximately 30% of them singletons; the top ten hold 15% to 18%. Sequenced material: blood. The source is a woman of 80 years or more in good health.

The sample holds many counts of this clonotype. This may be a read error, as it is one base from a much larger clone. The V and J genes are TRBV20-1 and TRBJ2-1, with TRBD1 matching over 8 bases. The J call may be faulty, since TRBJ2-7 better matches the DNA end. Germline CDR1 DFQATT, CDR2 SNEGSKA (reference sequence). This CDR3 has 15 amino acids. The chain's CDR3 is CSAEAGTGSYNEQYF. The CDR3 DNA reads TGCAGTGCCGAGGCCGGGACAGGCTCCTACAATGAGCAGTACTTC.

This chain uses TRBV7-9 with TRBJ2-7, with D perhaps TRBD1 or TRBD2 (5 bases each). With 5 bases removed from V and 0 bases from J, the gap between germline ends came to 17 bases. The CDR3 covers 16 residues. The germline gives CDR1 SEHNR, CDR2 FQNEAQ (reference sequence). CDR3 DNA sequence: TGTGCCAGCAGCCCCGGGACGGGGTTACACTCCTACGAGCAGTACTTC. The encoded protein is CASSPGTGLHSYEQYF.

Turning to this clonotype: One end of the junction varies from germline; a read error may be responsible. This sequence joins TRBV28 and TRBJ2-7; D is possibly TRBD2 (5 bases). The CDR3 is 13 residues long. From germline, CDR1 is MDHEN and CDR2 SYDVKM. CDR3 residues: CTSSPRIEGEQYF. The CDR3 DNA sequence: TGTACCAGCAGTCCTCGGATCGAGGGCGAGCAGTACTTC.

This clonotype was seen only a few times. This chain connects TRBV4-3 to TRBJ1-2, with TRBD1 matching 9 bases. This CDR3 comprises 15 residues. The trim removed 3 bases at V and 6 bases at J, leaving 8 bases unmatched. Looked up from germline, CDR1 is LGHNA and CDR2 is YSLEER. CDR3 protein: CASSQEDRGGHGYTF. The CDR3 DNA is TGCGCCAGCAGCCAGGAGGACAGGGGTGGTCATGGCTACACCTTC.

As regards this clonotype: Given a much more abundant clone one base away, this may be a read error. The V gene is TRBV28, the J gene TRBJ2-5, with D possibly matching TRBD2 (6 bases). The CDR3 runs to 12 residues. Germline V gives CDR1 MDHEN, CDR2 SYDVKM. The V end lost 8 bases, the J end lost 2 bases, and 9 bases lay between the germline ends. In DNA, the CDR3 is TGTGCCAGCTGGACTACTCAAGAGACCCAGTACTTC. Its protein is CASWTTQETQYF.

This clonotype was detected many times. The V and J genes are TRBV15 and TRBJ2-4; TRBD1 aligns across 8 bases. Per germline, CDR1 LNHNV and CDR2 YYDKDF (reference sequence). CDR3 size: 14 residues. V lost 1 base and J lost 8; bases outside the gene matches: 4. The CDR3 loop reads CATSRATGGYIQYF. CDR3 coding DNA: TGTGCCACCAGCAGAGCCACAGGGGGGTACATTCAGTACTTC.

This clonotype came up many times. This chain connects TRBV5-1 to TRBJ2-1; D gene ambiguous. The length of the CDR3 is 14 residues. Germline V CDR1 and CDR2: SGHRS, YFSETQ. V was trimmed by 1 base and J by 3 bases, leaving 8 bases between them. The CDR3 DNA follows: TGCGCCAGCAGCTTGCAAGGGTACTACAATGAGCAGTTCTTC. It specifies CASSLQGYYNEQFF.

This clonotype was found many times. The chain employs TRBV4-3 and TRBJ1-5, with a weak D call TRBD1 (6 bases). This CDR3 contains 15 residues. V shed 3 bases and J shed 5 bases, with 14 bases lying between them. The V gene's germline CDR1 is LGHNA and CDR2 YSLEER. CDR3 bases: TGCGCCAGCAGCCAGGACAGTCTCGGCGATCAGCCCCAGCATTTT. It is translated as CASSQDSLGDQPQHF.

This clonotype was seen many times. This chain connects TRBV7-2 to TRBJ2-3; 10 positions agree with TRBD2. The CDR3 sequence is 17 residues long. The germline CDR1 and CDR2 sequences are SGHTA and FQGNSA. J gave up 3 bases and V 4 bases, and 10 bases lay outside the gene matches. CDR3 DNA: TGTGCCAGCAGCTCGCAGCGGGGGGGCCTTTTAACAGATACGCAGTATTTT. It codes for CASSSQRGGLLTDTQYF.

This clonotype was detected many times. CDR3 DNA: TGTGCCAGCAGTGAAAGGCTAGGCCTTTCCACAGATACGCAGTATTTT. Residues: CASSERLGLSTDTQYF. This chain links TRBV2 with TRBJ2-3; D unresolved. The CDR3 runs to 16 residues. V lost 2 bases to trimming and J lost 2 bases, with 14 bases between them. Germline lookup yields CDR1 SNHLY and CDR2 FYNNEI.

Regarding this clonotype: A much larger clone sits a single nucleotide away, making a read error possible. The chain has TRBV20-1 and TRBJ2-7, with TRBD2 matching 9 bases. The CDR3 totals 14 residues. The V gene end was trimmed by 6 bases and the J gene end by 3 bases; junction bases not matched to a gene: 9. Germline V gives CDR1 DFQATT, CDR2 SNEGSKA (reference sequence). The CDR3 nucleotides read TGCAGTGCCCGAAGCGGGGGGCTTTACTACGAGCAGTACTTC. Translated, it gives CSARSGGLYYEQYF.

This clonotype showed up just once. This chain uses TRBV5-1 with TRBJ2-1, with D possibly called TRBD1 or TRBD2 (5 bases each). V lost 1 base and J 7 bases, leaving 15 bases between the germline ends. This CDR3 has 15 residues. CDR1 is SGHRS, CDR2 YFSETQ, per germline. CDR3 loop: CASSLISAEGNEQFF. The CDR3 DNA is TGCGCCAGCAGCTTGATTTCCGCAGAGGGGAATGAGCAGTTCTTC.

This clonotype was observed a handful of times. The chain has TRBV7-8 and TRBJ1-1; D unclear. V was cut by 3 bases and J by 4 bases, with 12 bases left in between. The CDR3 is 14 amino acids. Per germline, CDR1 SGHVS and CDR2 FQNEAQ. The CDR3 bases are TGTGCCAGCAGCTTTTCTGGCCGGAGCACTGAAGCTTTCTTT. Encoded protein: CASSFSGRSTEAFF. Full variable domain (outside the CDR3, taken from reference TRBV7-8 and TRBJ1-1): GAGVSQSPRYKVAKRGQDVALRCDPISGHVSLFWYQQALGQGPEFLTYFQNEAQLDKSGLPSDRFFAERPEGSVSTLKIQRTQQEDSAVYLCASSFSGRSTEAFFGQGTRLTVV.

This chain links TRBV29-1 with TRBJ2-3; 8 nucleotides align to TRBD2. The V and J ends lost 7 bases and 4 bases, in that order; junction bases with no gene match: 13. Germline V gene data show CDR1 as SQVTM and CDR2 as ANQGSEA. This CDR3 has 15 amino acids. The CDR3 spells CSAHSSGGRADTQYF. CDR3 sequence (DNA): TGCAGCGCACATTCGAGCGGGGGTAGGGCAGATACGCAGTATTTT.

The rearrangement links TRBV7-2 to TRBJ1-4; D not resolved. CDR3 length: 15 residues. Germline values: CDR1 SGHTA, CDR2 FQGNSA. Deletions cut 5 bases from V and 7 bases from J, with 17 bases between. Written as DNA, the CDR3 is TGTGCCAGCAGCCAAGGGAGGTCACGAGGTGAAAAACTGTTTTTT. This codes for CASSQGRSRGEKLFF.

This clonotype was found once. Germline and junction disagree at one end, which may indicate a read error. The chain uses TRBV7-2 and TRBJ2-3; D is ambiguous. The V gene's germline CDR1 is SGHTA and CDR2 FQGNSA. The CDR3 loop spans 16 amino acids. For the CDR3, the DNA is TGTGCCAGCAGCTTAGTCCATTCTGAAGGTGCAGATACGCGGTATTTT. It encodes CASSLVHSEGADTRYF.

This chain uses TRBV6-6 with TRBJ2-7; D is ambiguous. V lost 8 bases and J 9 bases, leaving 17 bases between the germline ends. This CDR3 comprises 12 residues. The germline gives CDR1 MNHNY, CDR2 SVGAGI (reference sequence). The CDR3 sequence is CASQDSPWAQYF. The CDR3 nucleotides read TGTGCCAGCCAAGACTCACCTTGGGCGCAGTACTTC.

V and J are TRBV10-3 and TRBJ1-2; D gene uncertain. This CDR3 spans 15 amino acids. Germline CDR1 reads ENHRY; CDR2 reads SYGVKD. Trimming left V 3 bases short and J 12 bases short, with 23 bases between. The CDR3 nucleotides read TGTGCCATCAGTGATACGGCGGGCCGTAGTACTAGCCACACCTTC. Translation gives CAISDTAGRSTSHTF.

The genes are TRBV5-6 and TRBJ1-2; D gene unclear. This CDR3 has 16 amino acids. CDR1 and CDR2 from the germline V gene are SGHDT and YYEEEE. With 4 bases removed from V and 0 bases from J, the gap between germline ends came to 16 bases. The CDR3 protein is CASSPEDRYSNYGYTF. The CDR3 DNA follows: TGTGCCAGCAGCCCCGAGGACCGCTACTCTAACTATGGCTACACCTTC.

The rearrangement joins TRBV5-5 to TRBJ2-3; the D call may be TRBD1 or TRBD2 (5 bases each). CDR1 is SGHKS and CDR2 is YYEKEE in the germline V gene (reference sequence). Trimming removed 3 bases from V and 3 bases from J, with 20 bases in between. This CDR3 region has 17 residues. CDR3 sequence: CASSSPTTRESTDTQYF. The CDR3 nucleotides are TGTGCCAGCAGCTCGCCAACAACCAGGGAGTCTACAGATACGCAGTATTTT.

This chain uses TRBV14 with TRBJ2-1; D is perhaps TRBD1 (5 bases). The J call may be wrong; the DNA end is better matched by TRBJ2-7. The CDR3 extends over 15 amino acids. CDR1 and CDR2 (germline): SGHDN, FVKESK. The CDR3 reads CASSPAGKSYNEQYF. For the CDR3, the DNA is TGTGCCAGCAGCCCGGCAGGGAAATCCTACAATGAGCAGTACTTC.

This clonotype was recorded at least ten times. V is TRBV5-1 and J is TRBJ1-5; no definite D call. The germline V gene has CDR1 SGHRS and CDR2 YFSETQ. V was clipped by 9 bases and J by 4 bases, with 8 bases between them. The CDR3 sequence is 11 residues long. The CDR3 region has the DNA TGCGCCACCCCAACGAATCAGCCCCAGCATTTT. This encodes CATPTNQPQHF.

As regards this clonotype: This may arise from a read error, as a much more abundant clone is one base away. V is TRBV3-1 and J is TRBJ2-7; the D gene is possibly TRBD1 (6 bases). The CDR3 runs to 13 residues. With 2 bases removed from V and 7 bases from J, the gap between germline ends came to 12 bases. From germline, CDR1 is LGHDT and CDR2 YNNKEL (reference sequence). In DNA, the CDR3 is TGTGCCAGCAGCCAATCACAGGGAAATGAGCAGTACTTC. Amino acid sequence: CASSQSQGNEQYF.

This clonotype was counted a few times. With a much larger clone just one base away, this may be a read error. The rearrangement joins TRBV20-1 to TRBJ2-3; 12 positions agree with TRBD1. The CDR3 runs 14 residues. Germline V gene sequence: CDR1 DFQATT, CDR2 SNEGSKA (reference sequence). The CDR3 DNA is TGCAGCCTAGTGGGACAGGGGGCCACGGATGCGCAGTATTTT. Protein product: CSLVGQGATDAQYF.

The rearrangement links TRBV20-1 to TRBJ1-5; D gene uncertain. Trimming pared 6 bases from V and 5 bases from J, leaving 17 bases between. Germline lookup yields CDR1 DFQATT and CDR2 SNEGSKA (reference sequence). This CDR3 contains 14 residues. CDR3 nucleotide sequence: TGCAGTGCCAACCTTGGAACATTGTATCAGCCCCAGCATTTT. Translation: CSANLGTLYQPQHF.

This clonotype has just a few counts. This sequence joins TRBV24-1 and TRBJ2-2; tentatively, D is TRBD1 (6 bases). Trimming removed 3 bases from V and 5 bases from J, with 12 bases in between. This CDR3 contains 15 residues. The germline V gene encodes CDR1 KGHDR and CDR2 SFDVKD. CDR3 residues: CATSDPATGTGELFF. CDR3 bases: TGTGCCACCAGTGATCCGGCGACAGGTACCGGGGAGCTGTTTTTT.